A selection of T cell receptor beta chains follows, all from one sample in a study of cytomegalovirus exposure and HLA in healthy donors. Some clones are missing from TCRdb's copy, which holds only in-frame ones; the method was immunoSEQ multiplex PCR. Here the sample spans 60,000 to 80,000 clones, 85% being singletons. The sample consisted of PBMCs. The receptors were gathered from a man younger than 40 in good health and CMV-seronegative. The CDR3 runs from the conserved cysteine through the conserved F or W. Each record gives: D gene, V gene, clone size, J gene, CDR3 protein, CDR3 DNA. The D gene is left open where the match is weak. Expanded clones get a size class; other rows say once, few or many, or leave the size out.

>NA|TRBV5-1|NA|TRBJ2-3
CASSPGLPQDTQYF
TGCGCCAGCAGCCCCGGACTACCTCAGGATACGCAGTATTTT
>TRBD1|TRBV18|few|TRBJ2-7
CASSEGQIYEQYF
TGTGCCAGCTCAGAGGGACAGATCTACGAGCAGTACTTC
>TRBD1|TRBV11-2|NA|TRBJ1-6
CASSLLRDRGNSPLHF
TGTGCCAGCAGCTTACTCCGGGACAGGGGTAATTCACCCCTCCACTTT
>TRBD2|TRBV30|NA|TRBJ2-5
CAWGLAGAVGEETQYF
TGTGCCTGGGGACTAGCGGGGGCTGTCGGTGAGGAGACCCAGTACTTC
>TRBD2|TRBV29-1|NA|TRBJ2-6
CSVVVASGSPPGANVLTF
TGCAGCGTTGTTGTCGCTAGCGGGAGTCCCCCTGGGGCCAACGTCCTGACTTTC
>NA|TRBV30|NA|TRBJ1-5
CAWSPAGARGQPQHF
TGTGCCTGGAGCCCGGCGGGGGCGCGAGGGCAGCCCCAGCATTTT
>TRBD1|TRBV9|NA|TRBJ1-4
CASSHIRPDRGHLDEKLFF
TGTGCCAGCAGCCACATACGACCCGACAGGGGCCATTTGGATGAAAAACTGTTTTTT
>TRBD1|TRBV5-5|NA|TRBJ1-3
CASSLGGDRRNTIYF
TGTGCCAGCAGCCTTGGGGGGGACAGGAGAAACACCATATATTTT
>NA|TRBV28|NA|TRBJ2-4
CASSLSTVAKNIQYF
TGTGCCAGCAGTTTATCGACAGTCGCCAAAAACATTCAGTACTTC
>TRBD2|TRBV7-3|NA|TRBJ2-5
CASSLYPPQRGQLETQYF
TGTGCCAGCAGCTTATACCCCCCCCAGCGGGGGCAATTGGAGACCCAGTACTTC
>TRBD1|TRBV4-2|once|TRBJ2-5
CASSQMNQGAGETQYF
TGTGCCAGCAGCCAAATGAACCAGGGGGCGGGGGAGACCCAGTACTTC
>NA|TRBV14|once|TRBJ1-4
CASSPHTAAGSEKLFF
TGTGCCAGCAGCCCACATACAGCGGCTGGAAGTGAAAAACTGTTTTTT
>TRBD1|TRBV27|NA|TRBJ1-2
CASSLSGQGHHMEGYTF
TGTGCCAGCAGCCTCTCGGGACAGGGACATCACATGGAGGGCTACACCTTC
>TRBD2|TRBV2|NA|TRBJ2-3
CASQPLTSGKTDTQYF
TGTGCCAGCCAACCCCTGACTAGCGGTAAAACAGATACGCAGTATTTT
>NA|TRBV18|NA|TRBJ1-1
CASSPFAVTGMNTEAFF
TGTGCCAGCTCACCTTTTGCCGTGACGGGGATGAACACTGAAGCTTTCTTT
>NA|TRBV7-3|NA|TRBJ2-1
CASSLGPLRSSYNEQFF
TGTGCCAGCAGCTTAGGCCCGCTCCGAAGCTCCTACAATGAGCAGTTCTTC
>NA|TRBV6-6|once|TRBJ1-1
CASSYSAGANTEAFF
TGTGCCAGCAGTTACTCGGCAGGGGCGAACACTGAAGCTTTCTTT